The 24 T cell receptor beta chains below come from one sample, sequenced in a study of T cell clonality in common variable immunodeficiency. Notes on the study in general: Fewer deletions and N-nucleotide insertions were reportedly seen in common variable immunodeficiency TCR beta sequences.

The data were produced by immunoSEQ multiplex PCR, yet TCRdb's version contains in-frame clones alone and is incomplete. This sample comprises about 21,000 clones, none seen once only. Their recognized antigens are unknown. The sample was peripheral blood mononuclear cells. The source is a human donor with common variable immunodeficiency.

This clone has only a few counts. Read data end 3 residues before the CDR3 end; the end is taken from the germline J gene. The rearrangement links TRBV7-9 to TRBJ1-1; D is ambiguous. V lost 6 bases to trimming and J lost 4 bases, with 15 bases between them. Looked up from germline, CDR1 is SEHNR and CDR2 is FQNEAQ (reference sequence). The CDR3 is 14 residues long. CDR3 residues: CASSGASLGTEAFF. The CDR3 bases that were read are TGTGCCAGCAGTGGAGCGTCTCTGGGCACTGAA.

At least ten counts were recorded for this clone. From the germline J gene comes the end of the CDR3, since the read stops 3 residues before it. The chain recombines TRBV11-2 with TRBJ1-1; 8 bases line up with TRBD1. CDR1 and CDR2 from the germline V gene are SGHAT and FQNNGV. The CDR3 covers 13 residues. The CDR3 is CASSLAPGGWAFF. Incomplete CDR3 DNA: TGTGCCAGCAGCTTAGCCCCAGGGGGCTGG. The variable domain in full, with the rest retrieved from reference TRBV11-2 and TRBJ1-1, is EAGVAQSPRYKIIEKRQSVAFWCNPISGHATLYWYQQILGQGPKLLIQFQNNGVVDDSQLPKDRFSAERLKGVDSTLKIQPAKLEDSAVYLCASSLAPGGWAFFGQGTRLTVV.

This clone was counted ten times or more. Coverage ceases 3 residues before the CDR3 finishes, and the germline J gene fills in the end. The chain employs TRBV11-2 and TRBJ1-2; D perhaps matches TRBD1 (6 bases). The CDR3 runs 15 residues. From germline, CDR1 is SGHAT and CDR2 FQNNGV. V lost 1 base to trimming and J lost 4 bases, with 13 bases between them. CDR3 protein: CASSLGPGATYGYTF. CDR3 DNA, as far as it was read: TGTGCCAGCAGCTTAGGCCCAGGGGCCACCTATGGC.

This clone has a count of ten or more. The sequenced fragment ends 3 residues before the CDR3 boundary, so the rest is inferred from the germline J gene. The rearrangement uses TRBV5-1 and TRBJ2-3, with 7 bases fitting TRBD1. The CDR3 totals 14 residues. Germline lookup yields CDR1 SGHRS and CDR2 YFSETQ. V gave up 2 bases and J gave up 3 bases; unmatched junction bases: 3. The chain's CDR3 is CASSFGQVTDTQYF. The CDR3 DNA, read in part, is TGCGCCAGCAGCTTCGGACAGGTGACAGATACG.

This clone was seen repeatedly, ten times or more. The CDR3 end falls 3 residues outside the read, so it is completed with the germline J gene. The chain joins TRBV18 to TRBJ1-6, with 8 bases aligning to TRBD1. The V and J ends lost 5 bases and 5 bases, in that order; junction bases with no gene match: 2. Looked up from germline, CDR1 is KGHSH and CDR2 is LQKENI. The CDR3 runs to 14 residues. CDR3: CASSGTGNNSPLHF. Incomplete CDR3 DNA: TGTGCCAGCTCAGGGACAGGAAATAATTCACCC. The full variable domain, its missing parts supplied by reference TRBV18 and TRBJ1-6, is NAGVMQNPRHLVRRRGQEARLRCSPMKGHSHVYWYRQLPEEGLKFMVYLQKENIIDESGMPKERFSAEFPKEGPSILRIQQVVRGDSAAYFCASSGTGNNSPLHFGNGTRLTVT.

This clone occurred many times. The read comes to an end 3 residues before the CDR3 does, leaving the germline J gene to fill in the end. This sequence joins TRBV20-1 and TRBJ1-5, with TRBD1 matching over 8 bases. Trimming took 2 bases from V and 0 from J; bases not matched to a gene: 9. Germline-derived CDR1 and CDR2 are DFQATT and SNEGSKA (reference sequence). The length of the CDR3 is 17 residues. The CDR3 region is CSARREDRDYSNQPQHF. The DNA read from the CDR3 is TGCAGTGCTAGACGGGAGGACAGGGATTATAGCAATCAGCCC.

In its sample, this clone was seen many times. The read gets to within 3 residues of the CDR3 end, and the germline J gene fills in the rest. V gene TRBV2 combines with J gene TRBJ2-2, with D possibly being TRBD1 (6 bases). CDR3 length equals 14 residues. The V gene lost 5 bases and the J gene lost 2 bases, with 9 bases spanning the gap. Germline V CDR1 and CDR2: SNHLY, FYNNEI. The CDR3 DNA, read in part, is TGTGCCAGCAGTTTACAGGGTAACACCGGGGAG. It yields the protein CASSLQGNTGE. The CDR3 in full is CASSLQGNTGELFF.

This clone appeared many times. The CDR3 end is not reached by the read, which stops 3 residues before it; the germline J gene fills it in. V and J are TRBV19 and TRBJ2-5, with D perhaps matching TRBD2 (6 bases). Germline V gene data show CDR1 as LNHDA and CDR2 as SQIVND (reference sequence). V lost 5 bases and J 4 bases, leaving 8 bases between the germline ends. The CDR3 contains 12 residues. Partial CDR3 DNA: TGTGCCAGTAGTGACGGGGGAGAGACC. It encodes CASSDGGET. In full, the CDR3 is CASSDGGETQYF.

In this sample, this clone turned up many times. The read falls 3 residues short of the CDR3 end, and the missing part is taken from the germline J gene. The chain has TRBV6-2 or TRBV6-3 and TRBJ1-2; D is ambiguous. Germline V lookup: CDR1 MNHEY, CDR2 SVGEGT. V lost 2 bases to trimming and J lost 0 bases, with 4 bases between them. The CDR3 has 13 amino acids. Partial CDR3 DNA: TGTGCCAGCAGTTACCAGACTAACTATGGC. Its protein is CASSYQTNYG. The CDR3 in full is CASSYQTNYGYTF.

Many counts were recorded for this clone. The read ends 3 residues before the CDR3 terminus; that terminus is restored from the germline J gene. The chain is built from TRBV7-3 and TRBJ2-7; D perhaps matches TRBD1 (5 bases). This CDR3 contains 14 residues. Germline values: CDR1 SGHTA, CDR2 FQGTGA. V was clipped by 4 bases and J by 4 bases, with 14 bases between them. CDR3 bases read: TGTGCCAGCAGCTCGACCGACAGACCTTACGAG. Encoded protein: CASSSTDRPYE. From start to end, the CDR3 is CASSSTDRPYEQYF.

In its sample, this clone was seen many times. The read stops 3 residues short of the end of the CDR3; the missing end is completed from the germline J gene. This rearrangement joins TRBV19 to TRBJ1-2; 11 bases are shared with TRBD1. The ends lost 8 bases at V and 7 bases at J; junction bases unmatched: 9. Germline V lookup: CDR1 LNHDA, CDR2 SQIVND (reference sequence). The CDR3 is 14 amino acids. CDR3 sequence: CASRGQGAKTGYTF. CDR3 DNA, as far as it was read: TGTGCCAGTCGAGGACAGGGGGCGAAAACTGGC.

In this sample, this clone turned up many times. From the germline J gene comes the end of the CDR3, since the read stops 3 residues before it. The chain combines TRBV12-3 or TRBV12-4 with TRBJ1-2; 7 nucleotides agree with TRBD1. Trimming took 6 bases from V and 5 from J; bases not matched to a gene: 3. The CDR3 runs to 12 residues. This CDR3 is CASSQTGYGYTF. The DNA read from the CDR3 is TGTGCCAGCAGCCAGACAGGGTATGGC.

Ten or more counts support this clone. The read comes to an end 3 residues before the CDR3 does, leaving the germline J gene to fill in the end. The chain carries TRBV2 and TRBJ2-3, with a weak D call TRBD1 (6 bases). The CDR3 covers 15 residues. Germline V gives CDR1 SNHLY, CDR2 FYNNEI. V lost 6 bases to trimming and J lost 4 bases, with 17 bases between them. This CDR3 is CASRARDQGSDTQYF. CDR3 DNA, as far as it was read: TGTGCCAGCAGGGCCCGGGACCAGGGGTCAGATACG.

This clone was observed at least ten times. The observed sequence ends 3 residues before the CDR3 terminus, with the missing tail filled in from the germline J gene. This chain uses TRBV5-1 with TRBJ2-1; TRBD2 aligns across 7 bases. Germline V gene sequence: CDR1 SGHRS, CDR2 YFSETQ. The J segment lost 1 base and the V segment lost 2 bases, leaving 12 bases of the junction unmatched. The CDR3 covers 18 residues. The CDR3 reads CASSFGGLVGASYNEQFF. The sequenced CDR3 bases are TGCGCCAGCAGCTTCGGGGGGTTGGTAGGGGCGTCCTACAATGAG.

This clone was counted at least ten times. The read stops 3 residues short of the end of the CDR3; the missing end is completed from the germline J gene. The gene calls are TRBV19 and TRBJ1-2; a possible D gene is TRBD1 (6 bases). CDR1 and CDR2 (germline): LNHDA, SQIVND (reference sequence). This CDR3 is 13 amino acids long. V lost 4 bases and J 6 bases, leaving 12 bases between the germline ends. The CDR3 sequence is CASSRTAVDGYTF. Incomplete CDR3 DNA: TGTGCCAGTAGTAGGACAGCCGTCGATGGC.

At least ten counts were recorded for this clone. CDR3 DNA, as far as it was read: TGTGCCAGTACCCCTATCGGGTTTGGAAACACC. The encoded protein is CASTPIGFGNT. The complete CDR3 reads CASTPIGFGNTIYF. The chain combines TRBV19 with TRBJ1-3, with D unclear. The read falls 3 residues short of the CDR3 end, and the missing part is taken from the germline J gene. The ends were cut back, 7 bases at V and 3 bases at J, with 13 bases in the middle. Germline CDR1 is LNHDA and CDR2 is SQIVND (reference sequence). The CDR3 consists of 14 residues.

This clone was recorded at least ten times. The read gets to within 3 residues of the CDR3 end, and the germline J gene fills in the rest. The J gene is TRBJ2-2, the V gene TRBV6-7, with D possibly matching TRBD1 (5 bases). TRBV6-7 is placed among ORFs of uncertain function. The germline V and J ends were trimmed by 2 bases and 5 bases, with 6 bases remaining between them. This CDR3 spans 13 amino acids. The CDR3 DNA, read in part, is TGTGCCAGCAGTTACAGGGGTACCGGGGAG. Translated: CASSYRGTGE. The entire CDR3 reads CASSYRGTGELFF.

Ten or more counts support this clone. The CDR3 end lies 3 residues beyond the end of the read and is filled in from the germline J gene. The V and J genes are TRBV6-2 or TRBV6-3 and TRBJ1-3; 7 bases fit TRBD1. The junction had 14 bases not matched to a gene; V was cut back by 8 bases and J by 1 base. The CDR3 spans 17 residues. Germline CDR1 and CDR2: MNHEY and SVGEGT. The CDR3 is CASPRADQGVSGNTIYF. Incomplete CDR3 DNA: TGTGCCAGCCCCCGAGCGGACCAGGGGGTATCTGGAAACACC.

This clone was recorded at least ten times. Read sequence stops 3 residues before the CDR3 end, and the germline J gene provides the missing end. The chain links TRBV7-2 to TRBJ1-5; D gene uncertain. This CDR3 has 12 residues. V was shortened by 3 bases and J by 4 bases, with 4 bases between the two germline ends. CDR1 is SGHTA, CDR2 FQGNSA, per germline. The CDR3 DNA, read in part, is TGTGCCAGCAGCTTCAGAAATCAGCCC. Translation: CASSFRNQP. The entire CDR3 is CASSFRNQPQHF.

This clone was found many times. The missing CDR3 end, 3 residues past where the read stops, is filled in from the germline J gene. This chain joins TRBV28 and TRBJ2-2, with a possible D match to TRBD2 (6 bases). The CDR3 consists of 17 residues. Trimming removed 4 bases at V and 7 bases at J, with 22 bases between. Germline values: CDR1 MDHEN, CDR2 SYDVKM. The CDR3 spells CASSSPSTGLFRGELFF. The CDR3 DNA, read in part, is TGTGCCAGCAGTTCGCCCTCTACGGGACTGTTTCGCGGGGAG.

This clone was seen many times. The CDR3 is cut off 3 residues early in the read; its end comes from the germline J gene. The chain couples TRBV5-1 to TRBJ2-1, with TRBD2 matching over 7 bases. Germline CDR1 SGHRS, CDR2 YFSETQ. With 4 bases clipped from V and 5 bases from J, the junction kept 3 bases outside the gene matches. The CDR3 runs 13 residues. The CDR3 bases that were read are TGCGCCAGCAGCAGCGGGACCAACAATGAG. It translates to CASSSGTNNE. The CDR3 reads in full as CASSSGTNNEQFF.

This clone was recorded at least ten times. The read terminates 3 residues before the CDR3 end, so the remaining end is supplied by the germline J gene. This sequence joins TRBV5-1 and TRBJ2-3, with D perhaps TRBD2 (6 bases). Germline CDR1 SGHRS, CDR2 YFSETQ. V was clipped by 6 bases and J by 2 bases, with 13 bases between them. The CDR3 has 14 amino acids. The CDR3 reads CASKAAGNTDTQYF. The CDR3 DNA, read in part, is TGCGCCAGCAAGGCGGCGGGGAACACAGATACG.

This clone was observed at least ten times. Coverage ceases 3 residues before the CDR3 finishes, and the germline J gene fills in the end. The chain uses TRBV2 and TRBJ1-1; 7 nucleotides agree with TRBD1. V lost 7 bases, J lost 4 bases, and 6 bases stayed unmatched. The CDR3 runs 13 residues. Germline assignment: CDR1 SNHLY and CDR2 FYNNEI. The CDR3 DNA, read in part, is TGTGCCAGCACCAAGACAGGGTTCACTGAA. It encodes CASTKTGFTE. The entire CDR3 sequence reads CASTKTGFTEAFF.

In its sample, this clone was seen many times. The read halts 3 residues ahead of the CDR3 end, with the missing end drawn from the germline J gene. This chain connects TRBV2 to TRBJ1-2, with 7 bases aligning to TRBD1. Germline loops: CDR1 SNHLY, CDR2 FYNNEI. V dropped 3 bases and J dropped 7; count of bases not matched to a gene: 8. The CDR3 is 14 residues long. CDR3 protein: CASSEATGNPGYTF. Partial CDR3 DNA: TGTGCCAGCAGTGAGGCGACAGGGAACCCTGGC. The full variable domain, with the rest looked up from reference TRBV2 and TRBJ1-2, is EPEVTQTPSHQVTQMGQEVILRCVPISNHLYFYWYRQILGQKVEFLVSFYNNEISEKSEIFDDQFSVERPDGSNFTLKIRSTKLEDSAMYFCASSEATGNPGYTFGSGTRLTVV.